The rows below give T cell receptor beta chains drawn from one sample of a study of cytomegalovirus exposure and HLA in healthy donors. Data came from immunoSEQ multiplex PCR; TCRdb stores just in-frame clones and leaves some out. The table includes roughly 180,000 clones, around 80% detected once. Sequencing input: PBMCs. The receptors shown here come from a man aged 18 to 35 in good health and CMV-seronegative. Each CDR3 is given with its conserved first and last residue. Only some rows state a clone size, as once, few, many or a class for expanded clones.

abundance	v_gene	j_gene	CDR3aa
.	TRBV7-9	TRBJ2-5	CASSLLAGAEETQYF
.	TRBV6-6	TRBJ1-1	CASSRDRVGMNTEAFF
.	TRBV2	TRBJ1-5	CASSLRGLASNQPQHF
few	TRBV4-3	TRBJ2-2	CASSHLLAGYPTGELFF
.	TRBV4-2	.	CASSQQTGYEQYF
.	TRBV6-5	TRBJ1-4	CASSYGRVVGEKLFF
.	TRBV6-1	TRBJ2-3	CASSGYRVDTQYF
.	TRBV5-8	TRBJ2-2	CASSFLRTGPYTGELFF
.	TRBV30	TRBJ1-2	CAWSVGGPNYGYTF
.	TRBV6-5	TRBJ2-1	CASNQGAYNEQFF
.	TRBV4-1	TRBJ2-7	CASSQRETSTYEQYF
few	TRBV30	TRBJ1-3	CAWNLGTGRNTIYF
.	TRBV29-1	TRBJ1-2	CSVGGGRDYGYPF
.	TRBV19	TRBJ2-2	CATQRGGSGTGELFF
once	TRBV9	TRBJ2-7	CASSVEATGTYEQYF
.	TRBV7-2	TRBJ2-3	CASSLQGLSTDTQYF
.	TRBV19	TRBJ2-1	CASSTDGLAGGYNEQFF
.	TRBV9	TRBJ2-1	CASSVAGGRDEQFF
.	TRBV27	TRBJ2-3	CASSQNAGTNTDTQYF
once	TRBV7-9	TRBJ1-2	CASSLVVQGHGYTF
few	TRBV6-5	TRBJ2-1	CASSLAGGYNEQFF
.	TRBV6-4	TRBJ2-2	CASRARGAGGELFF
few	TRBV7-2	TRBJ2-7	CASSFRTTSYEQYF
.	TRBV30	TRBJ2-7	CAWSLLLGGQGPYEQYF
.	TRBV29-1	TRBJ1-2	CSVDRDRAGGYTF
once	TRBV11-2	TRBJ1-5	CASSTSQGSNQPQHF
.	TRBV6-5	TRBJ1-2	CASSYSVGQGQTF
few	TRBV4-3	TRBJ1-6	CASSQEFPLGALYNSPLHF
.	TRBV6-5	TRBJ1-6	CASSYSPGQGNSPLHF
.	TRBV9	TRBJ2-7	CASSPMPHMSEQYF
.	TRBV29-1	TRBJ1-2	CSVYRGADYTF
.	TRBV7-2	TRBJ1-1	CASSLAWGHGNTEAFF
.	TRBV2	TRBJ2-1	CASRLSGKTYNEQFF
few	TRBV30	TRBJ2-5	CASVFEGGETQYF
.	TRBV5-6	TRBJ1-6	CASSFAQGQGFSPLHF
.	TRBV12-2	TRBJ1-2	CASRPRTGDTF
once	TRBV14	TRBJ1-2	CASSQDSGGRIGYTF
.	TRBV18	TRBJ1-2	CASSPTENYGYTF
once	TRBV19	TRBJ2-3	CASSTDRRGTDTQYF
.	TRBV6-5	TRBJ1-2	CASKRAIANYGYTF
.	TRBV28	TRBJ2-7	CASSLGREQYF
.	TRBV6-1	TRBJ2-1	CASREGQYNEQFF
.	TRBV7-2	TRBJ2-5	CASSWGQGGDQETQYF
.	TRBV4-2	TRBJ1-2	CASSQEGAFYGYTF
few	TRBV7-9	TRBJ2-5	CASTPGGTYQETQYF
few	TRBV18	TRBJ1-2	CASSPTSTPVDYGYTF
.	TRBV11-2	TRBJ2-5	CASSLAGVETQYF
.	TRBV9	TRBJ2-5	CASSVASGGPYQETQYF
.	TRBV5-1	TRBJ2-1	CASSIGHEQFF
.	TRBV12-5	TRBJ1-6	CASGPPGQGHANSPLHF
.	TRBV27	TRBJ2-1	CASSPWGVTRNEQFF
.	TRBV18	TRBJ2-3	CASSPLLGGTDTQYF
.	TRBV5-4	TRBJ2-6	CASSLVGGGLSGANVLTF
.	TRBV5-1	TRBJ2-7	CASSFGLAGGLEQYF
.	TRBV19	TRBJ2-5	CASSTTPGTGQETQYF
.	TRBV7-2	TRBJ1-3	CASSLAQFFSGNTIYF
.	TRBV2	TRBJ2-7	CASSEAGRFYEQYF
.	TRBV7-2	TRBJ2-5	CASSLAVLAETQYF
few	TRBV5-4	TRBJ2-7	CASSLVGMSYEQYF
.	TRBV5-4	TRBJ2-5	CASSGALAGGGETQYF